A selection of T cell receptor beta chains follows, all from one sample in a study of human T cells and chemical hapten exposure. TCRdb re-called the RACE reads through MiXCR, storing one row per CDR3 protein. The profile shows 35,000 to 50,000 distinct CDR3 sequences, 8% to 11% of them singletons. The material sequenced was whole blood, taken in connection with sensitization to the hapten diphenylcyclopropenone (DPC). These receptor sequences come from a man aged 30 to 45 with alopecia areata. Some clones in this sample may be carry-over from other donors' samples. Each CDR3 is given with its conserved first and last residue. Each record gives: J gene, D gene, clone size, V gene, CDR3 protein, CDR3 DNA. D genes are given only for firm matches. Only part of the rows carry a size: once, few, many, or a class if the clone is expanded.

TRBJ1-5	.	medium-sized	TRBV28	CASSLSRGAPRGNQPQHF	TGTGCCAGCAGTTTATCTCGGGGGGCCCCCAGGGGCAATCAGCCCCAGCATTTT
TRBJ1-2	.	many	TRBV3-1	CASSQLPTGEYGYTF	TGTGCCAGCAGCCAACTTCCGACAGGAGAATATGGCTACACCTTC
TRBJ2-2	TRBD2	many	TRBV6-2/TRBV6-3	CASIWGTSLTGELFF	TGTGCCAGCATATGGGGGACTAGTCTTACCGGGGAGCTGTTTTTT
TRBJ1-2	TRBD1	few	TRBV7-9	CASSATTGAVADGYTF	TGTGCCAGCAGCGCAACGACAGGGGCGGTTGCGGATGGCTACACCTTC
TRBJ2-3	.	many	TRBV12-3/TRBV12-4	CASSSDFEDTQYF	TGTGCCAGCAGTTCAGACTTCGAGGATACGCAGTATTTT
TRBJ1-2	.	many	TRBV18	CASSLLDRFDYGYTF	TGTGCCAGCTCACTTCTCGACAGGTTCGACTATGGCTACACCTTC
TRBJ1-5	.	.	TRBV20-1	CSAREGYQPQHF	TGCAGTGCTAGGGAGGGATATCAGCCCCAGCATTTT
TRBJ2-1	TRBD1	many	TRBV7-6	CASSLGTGPDYNEQFF	TGTGCCAGCAGCTTAGGGACAGGCCCTGATTACAATGAGCAGTTCTTC
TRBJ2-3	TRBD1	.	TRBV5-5	CASSPWTGSPTDTQYF	TGTGCCAGCAGCCCGTGGACAGGGAGTCCCACAGATACGCAGTATTTT
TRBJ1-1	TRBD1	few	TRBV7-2	CASSFRTGRAFF	TGTGCCAGCAGCTTCCGGACAGGTAGGGCCTTCTTT
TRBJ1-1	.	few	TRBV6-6	CAGGVGDTEAFF	TGTGCCGGAGGGGTGGGGGACACTGAAGCTTTCTTT
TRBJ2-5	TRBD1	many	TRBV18	CASSPRQGNQETQYF	TGTGCCAGCTCACCACGACAGGGCAACCAAGAGACCCAGTACTTC
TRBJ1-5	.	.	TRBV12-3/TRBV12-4	CASSPSLSNQPQHF	TGTGCCAGCAGCCCCAGCCTTAGCAATCAGCCCCAGCATTTT
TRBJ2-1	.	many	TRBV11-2	CASSTNRTESYNEQFF	TGTGCCAGCAGCACCAACCGGACGGAGTCCTACAATGAGCAGTTCTTC
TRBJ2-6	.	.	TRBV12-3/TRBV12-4	CASSFWGRRAYSGANVLTF	TGTGCCAGCAGTTTCTGGGGGAGGAGAGCATACTCTGGGGCCAACGTCCTGACTTTC
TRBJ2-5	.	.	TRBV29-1	CSAGIQETQYF	TGCAGCGCCGGGATCCAAGAGACCCAGTACTTC
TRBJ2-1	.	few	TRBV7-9	CASSLELDSRNEQFF	TGTGCCAGCAGCTTAGAGCTGGACTCGCGCAATGAGCAGTTCTTC